The 12 T cell receptor beta chains below were found in one sample sequenced in a study of cytomegalovirus exposure and HLA in healthy donors. PCR was performed using 60 Vbeta and 13 Jbeta primers. Measured with immunoSEQ multiplex PCR; TCRdb has only the in-frame clones, and not every one. The sample includes approximately 81,000 clones, around 70% of them seen just once. Sequenced input: PBMCs. All receptors come from a man aged 35 to 55 in good health and CMV-seropositive.

The chain carries TRBV6-4 and TRBJ2-3; 10 bases agree with TRBD2. Losses at the gene ends were 6 bases for V and 3 bases for J; bases not matched to a gene: 3. The CDR3 sequence is 14 residues long. Germline V gene sequence: CDR1 MRHNA, CDR2 SNTAGT. The CDR3 DNA reads TGTGCCAGCAGCCGACTAGCGGGTACAGATACGCAGTATTTT. Protein sequence: CASSRLAGTDTQYF.

The chain has TRBV2 and TRBJ1-6, with D possibly being TRBD1 (5 bases). The V gene's germline CDR1 is SNHLY and CDR2 FYNNEI. This CDR3 is built from 14 residues. The germline V and J ends were trimmed by 3 bases and 6 bases, with 9 bases remaining between them. As DNA, the CDR3 is TGTGCCAGCAGTGACAGGGTTGGTAATTCACCCCTCCACTTT. This gives the protein CASSDRVGNSPLHF.

The J gene is TRBJ1-1, the V gene TRBV29-1, with 8 bases identical to TRBD1. Germline assignment: CDR1 SQVTM and CDR2 ANQGSEA. After removal of 6 bases from V and 5 bases from J, the junction contained 8 bases not matched to a gene. CDR3 length: 13 residues. The CDR3 nucleotides are TGCAGCGTCGACGCAGGGGGCAGAACTGAAGCTTTCTTT. It is translated as CSVDAGGRTEAFF.

With regard to this clone: One end of the junction varies from germline; a read error may be responsible. The V call is TRBV7-9, the J call TRBJ2-1; 11 bases agree with TRBD2. The germline V gene has CDR1 SEHNR and CDR2 FQNEAQ (reference sequence). CDR3 size: 17 residues. CDR3 amino acids: CSSSPTSGTRSYNEQFF. The CDR3 DNA follows: TGTTCCAGCAGCCCGACTAGCGGGACCCGCTCCTACAATGAGCAGTTCTTC.

The rearrangement joins TRBV28 to TRBJ1-5; D may be TRBD1 (6 bases). CDR1 MDHEN and CDR2 SYDVKM come from the germline V gene. V lost 6 bases, J lost 6 bases, and 15 bases lay in between. This CDR3 spans 14 amino acids. CDR3 residues: CASSSTGRRQPQHF. CDR3 sequence (DNA): TGTGCCAGCAGCTCGACAGGCCGGCGTCAGCCCCAGCATTTT. Full variable domain (outside the CDR3, taken from reference TRBV28 and TRBJ1-5): DVKVTQSSRYLVKRTGEKVFLECVQDMDHENMFWYRQDPGLGLRLIYFSYDVKMKEKGDIPEGYSVSREKKERFSLILESASTNQTSMYLCASSSTGRRQPQHFGDGTRLSIL.

This rearrangement joins TRBV11-2 to TRBJ1-1; D perhaps matches TRBD1 (6 bases). Germline V gene lookup returns CDR1 SGHAT and CDR2 FQNNGV. V lost 4 bases, J lost 4 bases, and 16 bases lay in between. The CDR3 is 15 residues long. CDR3 amino acids: CASSYRTDGGTEAFF. CDR3 sequence (DNA): TGTGCCAGCAGCTATAGGACAGACGGCGGCACTGAAGCTTTCTTT.

This chain joins TRBV5-1 and TRBJ2-5, with 10 bases that match TRBD2. The V segment lost 6 bases and the J segment 1 base; nucleotides outside the gene matches: 9. Germline V gene sequence: CDR1 SGHRS, CDR2 YFSETQ. The CDR3 sequence is 16 residues long. The CDR3 DNA follows: TGCGCCAGCACCCTCGCCCCTAGCGGGGGCCAAGAGACCCAGTACTTC. Its protein product is CASTLAPSGGQETQYF.

This clone has only a few counts. The gene calls are TRBV7-2 and TRBJ1-2; D gene ambiguous. V was trimmed by 2 bases and J by 3 bases, leaving 10 bases between them. The germline V gene encodes CDR1 SGHTA and CDR2 FQGNSA. The CDR3 extends over 14 amino acids. This CDR3 is CASSLSKGDYGYTF. The CDR3 DNA reads TGTGCCAGCAGCTTAAGCAAGGGAGACTATGGCTACACCTTC.

The rearrangement links TRBV7-6 to TRBJ2-7, with TRBD1 matching over 10 bases. With V trimmed by 4 bases and J by 6 bases, 6 bases remained unmatched. The CDR3 covers 14 residues. Germline V gene lookup returns CDR1 SGHVS and CDR2 FNYEAQ. The CDR3 reads CASSSSGTGAEQYF. The CDR3 bases are TGTGCCAGCAGCTCCTCCGGGACAGGGGCCGAGCAGTACTTC.

The genes are TRBV19 and TRBJ2-7; 7 bases line up with TRBD1. Germline lookup yields CDR1 LNHDA and CDR2 SQIVND (reference sequence). CDR3 length: 14 amino acids. V lost 8 bases, J lost 0 bases, and 7 bases stayed unmatched. The chain's CDR3 is CASSGQAHSYEQYF. The CDR3 DNA reads as TGTGCCAGTTCCGGACAGGCCCACTCCTACGAGCAGTACTTC.

The rearrangement uses TRBV15 and TRBJ2-7; D uncertain. V shed 0 bases and J shed 3 bases, with 9 bases lying between them. The CDR3 runs to 14 residues. Germline CDR1 is LNHNV and CDR2 is YYDKDF (reference sequence). The CDR3 sequence is CATSRDYLFYEQYF. CDR3 sequence (DNA): TGTGCCACCAGCAGAGACTACCTGTTCTACGAGCAGTACTTC.

The gene calls are TRBV20-1 and TRBJ2-5; 9 bases match TRBD1. V shed 5 bases, J shed 5 bases, and the junction held 0 bases outside the gene matches. The germline V gene has CDR1 DFQATT and CDR2 SNEGSKA (reference sequence). The CDR3 totals 11 residues. CDR3 bases: TGCAGTGCTGGACAGGGGGAGACCCAGTACTTC. Translated, it gives CSAGQGETQYF.